This T cell receptor beta chain was obtained from a study of cytomegalovirus exposure and HLA in healthy donors. Study-wide results and limits: Analyses of presence/absence relied on an assumption of roughly uniform sequencing depth across donors.

This CDR3 spans 16 amino acids. The V and J ends lost 5 bases and 5 bases, in that order; junction bases with no gene match: 8. Germline V gene data show CDR1 as SGHTA and CDR2 as FQGNSA. Worth noting for this clone: Its antigen remains unknown.

60 Vbeta and 13 Jbeta primers were used in PCR. The repertoire was sequenced with immunoSEQ multiplex PCR; TCRdb's copy has only in-frame clones and lacks some. The sample consists of about 110,000 clones, 80% to 90% of them appearing once. The gene calls are TRBV7-2 and TRBJ2-5; TRBD2 matches 13 bases. This TCR was sampled from a man over 45 in good health and CMV-seronegative. The sample consisted of PBMCs. The CDR3 nucleotides are TGTGCCAGCAGCGTTACTAGCGGGGGGGCCTATGAGACCCAGTACTTC. It translates to CASSVTSGGAYETQYF.